These 27 T cell receptor beta chains share one sample of origin, sequenced in a study of blood T cell repertoires in COVID-19. The method was immunoSEQ multiplex PCR; TCRdb's version includes in-frame clones alone and lacks a portion of them. The sample shows about 230,000 clones, roughly four fifths of them seen only once. Sequences were obtained from PBMCs or T cells enriched from blood (not recorded which). All receptors come from a man in his sixties who had recovered from COVID-19.

The rearrangement uses TRBV18 and TRBJ2-2; D not resolved. V dropped 1 base and J dropped 3 bases, with 9 bases sitting between them. The CDR3 totals 15 residues. Germline CDR1 KGHSH, CDR2 LQKENI. CDR3 sequence: CASSPRGGDTGELFF. CDR3 nucleotide sequence: TGTGCCAGCTCACCACGCGGCGGAGACACCGGGGAGCTGTTTTTT. Together with reference TRBV18 and TRBJ2-2, the CDR3 gives the full variable domain: NAGVMQNPRHLVRRRGQEARLRCSPMKGHSHVYWYRQLPEEGLKFMVYLQKENIIDESGMPKERFSAEFPKEGPSILRIQQVVRGDSAAYFCASSPRGGDTGELFFGEGSRLTVL.

Here the CDR3 reads CASSLQSGGYNEQFF. Written as DNA, the CDR3 is TGTGCCAGCAGCTTACAAAGCGGGGGATACAATGAGCAGTTCTTC. This chain connects TRBV3-1 (or the pseudogene TRBV3-2) to TRBJ2-1; TRBD2 agrees at 8 bases. This CDR3 comprises 15 residues. The V segment lost 5 bases and the J segment 4 bases; nucleotides outside the gene matches: 7. Per germline, CDR1 LGHDT and CDR2 YNNKEL (reference sequence).

This sequence joins TRBV10-3 and TRBJ2-7, with a weak D call TRBD1 (6 bases). V lost 10 bases, J lost 3 bases, and 16 bases lay in between. CDR3 length equals 13 residues. CDR1 and CDR2 (germline): ENHRY, SYGVKD. CDR3 DNA sequence: TGTGCCACAACGCCGACAGGAGGCTACGAGCAGTACTTC. Amino acid sequence: CATTPTGGYEQYF.

The chain links TRBV5-1 to TRBJ2-7; 10 nucleotides line up with TRBD2. The CDR3 length is 18 residues. CDR1 and CDR2 from the germline V gene are SGHRS and YFSETQ. V dropped 0 bases and J dropped 0; count of bases not matched to a gene: 9. CDR3 in amino acids: CASSLETSGPRGSYEQYF. The DNA for the CDR3 is TGCGCCAGCAGCTTGGAGACTAGCGGGCCCCGGGGCTCCTACGAGCAGTACTTC.

CDR3 residues: CASSQGDRVYEKLFF. The CDR3 DNA is TGCGCCAGCAGCCAAGGGGACAGGGTGTATGAAAAACTGTTTTTT. The chain recombines TRBV4-1 with TRBJ1-4; TRBD1 matches at 9 bases. Per germline, CDR1 MGHRA and CDR2 YSYEKL. The CDR3 covers 15 residues. V lost 1 base and J lost 6; bases outside the gene matches: 3.

This clone occurred a few times. V is TRBV6-4 and J is TRBJ2-3; 14 nucleotides line up with TRBD2. After removal of 2 bases from V and 5 bases from J, the junction contained 0 bases not matched to a gene. The CDR3 has 15 amino acids. Germline CDR1 reads MRHNA; CDR2 reads SNTAGT. CDR3 in amino acids: CASSDGTSGGDTQYF. The CDR3 region has the DNA TGTGCCAGCAGTGACGGGACTAGCGGGGGAGATACGCAGTATTTT.

In regard to this clone: Mismatch with germline at one junction end may stem from a read error. The CDR3 nucleotides are TGTGCTAGCAGCTTAGCGGGGGGGAGAGGAAATACGCAGTATTTT. It encodes CASSLAGGRGNTQYF. The gene calls are TRBV7-7 and TRBJ2-3; 11 bases are a match to TRBD2. The CDR3 loop spans 15 amino acids. Germline-derived CDR1 and CDR2 are SSHAT and FNYEAQ (reference sequence).

The chain uses TRBV18 and TRBJ2-3, with unresolved D. The CDR3 length is 17 residues. Per germline, CDR1 KGHSH and CDR2 LQKENI. Trimming cost V 5 bases and J 4 bases, with 22 bases left between them. CDR3 DNA sequence: TGTGCCAGCTCATCCCCCTATGTCTCCACCACTTCAGATACGCAGTATTTT. It yields the protein CASSSPYVSTTSDTQYF. The variable domain in full, with the rest retrieved from reference TRBV18 and TRBJ2-3, is NAGVMQNPRHLVRRRGQEARLRCSPMKGHSHVYWYRQLPEEGLKFMVYLQKENIIDESGMPKERFSAEFPKEGPSILRIQQVVRGDSAAYFCASSSPYVSTTSDTQYFGPGTRLTVL.

This chain links TRBV11-3 with TRBJ1-6; D gene ambiguous. V was cut by 3 bases and J by 0 bases, with 6 bases left in between. The CDR3 sequence is 15 residues long. Germline CDR1 reads SGHNT; CDR2 reads YENEEA. CDR3 in DNA: TGTGCCAGCAGCTTCCGGAGCTCCTATAATTCACCCCTCCACTTT. This translates into CASSFRSSYNSPLHF.

This chain uses TRBV7-2 with TRBJ2-1; 7 positions agree with TRBD1. Germline CDR1 is SGHTA and CDR2 is FQGNSA. There are 15 residues in the CDR3. V gave up 5 bases and J gave up 5 bases; unmatched junction bases: 9. CDR3 nucleotide sequence: TGTGCCAGCAGCCTCGGGACAGCCATCAACAATGAGCAGTTCTTC. It is translated as CASSLGTAINNEQFF.

This clone is a singleton in its sample. The chain employs TRBV7-9 and TRBJ1-6; no definite D call. This CDR3 is 15 amino acids long. V was shortened by 0 bases and J by 9 bases, with 12 bases between the two germline ends. The germline V gene has CDR1 SEHNR and CDR2 FQNEAQ (reference sequence). The CDR3 loop reads CASSLALRTGSPLHF. CDR3 DNA sequence: TGTGCCAGCAGCTTAGCGCTCAGGACTGGTTCACCCCTCCACTTT.

The genes are TRBV30 and TRBJ2-3, with a possible D match to TRBD2 (5 bases). The CDR3 contains 11 residues. V lost 3 bases, J lost 6 bases, and 7 bases lay in between. Germline V lookup: CDR1 GTSNPN, CDR2 SVGIG (reference sequence). The CDR3 protein is CAWRPGDTQYF. DNA for the CDR3: TGTGCCTGGAGACCGGGGGATACGCAGTATTTT.

The chain uses TRBV19 and TRBJ1-2, with 7 bases that match TRBD1. CDR1 is LNHDA and CDR2 is SQIVND in the germline V gene (reference sequence). This CDR3 has 14 residues. The trim removed 3 bases at V and 7 bases at J, leaving 8 bases unmatched. The chain's CDR3 is CASSIKGGNGGYTF. DNA for the CDR3: TGTGCCAGTAGTATTAAAGGGGGCAATGGTGGCTACACCTTC.

The chain employs TRBV7-9 and TRBJ2-3; 11 bases line up with TRBD2. V shed 11 bases and J 2 bases; nucleotides not matched to a gene: 6. CDR3 length equals 14 residues. The V gene's germline CDR1 is SEHNR and CDR2 FQNEAQ (reference sequence). The CDR3, as DNA: TGTGCCGGCGGACTAGCGGGCACCACAGATACGCAGTATTTT. Translation gives CAGGLAGTTDTQYF.

This chain joins TRBV7-9 and TRBJ1-6; 8 bases align to TRBD1. The CDR3 covers 15 residues. Germline CDR1 is SEHNR and CDR2 is FQNEAQ (reference sequence). V lost 5 bases and J lost 8; bases outside the gene matches: 8. The CDR3 sequence is CASSTGGGDYSPLHF. The CDR3 nucleotides read TGTGCCAGCAGCACAGGGGGTGGGGACTATTCACCCCTCCACTTT.

This clone was detected once. The chain uses TRBV11-2 and TRBJ2-2, with 11 nucleotides matching TRBD1. CDR3 length: 15 residues. CDR1 is SGHAT and CDR2 is FQNNGV in the germline V gene. The trim removed 3 bases at V and 6 bases at J, leaving 3 bases unmatched. This CDR3 is CASSFRTGGPGELFF. The CDR3, as DNA: TGTGCCAGCAGCTTCCGGACAGGGGGCCCCGGGGAGCTGTTTTTT.

This chain links TRBV5-6 with TRBJ1-5; maybe TRBD1 (5 bases). This CDR3 is 14 amino acids long. V lost 3 bases, J lost 6 bases, and 13 bases lay in between. In germline, CDR1 is SGHDT, CDR2 YYEEEE. In DNA, the CDR3 is TGTGCCAGCAGCTCGACAGCAGGAAGTCAGCCCCAGCATTTT. It encodes CASSSTAGSQPQHF. The whole variable domain, filled in from reference TRBV5-6 and TRBJ1-5, reads DAGVTQSPTHLIKTRGQQVTLRCSPKSGHDTVSWYQQALGQGPQFIFQYYEEEERQRGNFPDRFSGHQFPNYSSELNVNALLLGDSALYLCASSSTAGSQPQHFGDGTRLSIL.

The gene calls are TRBV18 and TRBJ1-1; possibly TRBD1 for D (5 bases). Germline lookup yields CDR1 KGHSH and CDR2 LQKENI. CDR3 length: 16 amino acids. Trimming took off 4 bases at V and 7 bases at J, with 22 bases between the two ends. DNA for the CDR3: TGTGCCAGCTCACAATTCCCGTCTAGGGGTCCTGGTGAAGCTTTCTTT. It specifies CASSQFPSRGPGEAFF.

There are a few counts of this clone. The chain uses TRBV10-3 and TRBJ2-7; the D gene is possibly TRBD1 (6 bases). V was shortened by 5 bases and J by 4 bases, with 15 bases between the two germline ends. Germline V CDR1 and CDR2: ENHRY, SYGVKD. The length of the CDR3 is 14 residues. CDR3 in DNA: TGTGCCATCAGTCCACAGGGTAATAATTACGAGCAGTACTTC. The encoded protein is CAISPQGNNYEQYF.

This chain uses TRBV5-1 with TRBJ2-1, with TRBD1 matching over 7 bases. CDR3 length: 15 amino acids. CDR1 and CDR2 (germline): SGHRS, YFSETQ. V gave up 6 bases and J gave up 2 bases; unmatched junction bases: 8. The CDR3 nucleotides are TGCGCCAGCAATATGGGACAGCCAACCTACAATGAGCAGTTCTTC. Translated: CASNMGQPTYNEQFF.

V gene TRBV3-1 (or the pseudogene TRBV3-2) combines with J gene TRBJ2-7; D may be TRBD2 (5 bases). Trimming cost V 0 bases and J 2 bases, with 26 bases left between them. Germline values: CDR1 LGHDT, CDR2 YNNKEL (reference sequence). CDR3 size: 20 residues. DNA of the CDR3: TGTGCCAGCAGCCAAGAGAGGGATGGAGGTTGCCGCCGCCTCCCCTACGAGCAGTACTTC. It yields the protein CASSQERDGGCRRLPYEQYF.

This sequence joins TRBV5-6 and TRBJ2-2; TRBD2 might be the D (6 bases). V was trimmed by 1 base and J by 1 base, leaving 14 bases between them. Per germline, CDR1 SGHDT and CDR2 YYEEEE. This CDR3 contains 17 residues. As DNA, the CDR3 is TGTGCCAGCAGCTTGAGGCTGGGGGGATGGAACACCGGGGAGCTGTTTTTT. Translated: CASSLRLGGWNTGELFF.

The chain has TRBV19 and TRBJ1-5; 7 bases fit TRBD1. CDR1 is LNHDA and CDR2 is SQIVND in the germline V gene (reference sequence). V dropped 5 bases and J dropped 0; count of bases not matched to a gene: 13. CDR3 length equals 18 residues. In DNA, the CDR3 is TGTGCCAGTAGTGGGCGACAGGGCGGATTGGGTAGCAATCAGCCCCAGCATTTT. Its protein product is CASSGRQGGLGSNQPQHF.

The V and J genes are TRBV15 and TRBJ1-6, with a possible D match to TRBD1 (6 bases). The CDR3 is 15 residues long. Germline V gene data show CDR1 as LNHNV and CDR2 as YYDKDF (reference sequence). V dropped 3 bases and J dropped 7 bases, with 13 bases sitting between them. The CDR3 DNA follows: TGTGCCACCAGCAGCGGACAGCCAGGGAATTCACCCCTCCACTTT. Translated, it gives CATSSGQPGNSPLHF.

This rearrangement joins TRBV7-8 to TRBJ1-4; 7 bases map to TRBD1. The germline gives CDR1 SGHVS, CDR2 FQNEAQ. V was pared by 2 bases and J by 2 bases, with 2 bases of the junction left unmatched. There are 15 residues in the CDR3. The CDR3, as DNA: TGTGCCAGCAGCTTATTACAGGGGACTAATGAAAAACTGTTTTTT. This translates into CASSLLQGTNEKLFF.

This clone has more than one count but fewer than ten. V is TRBV4-2 and J is TRBJ1-1; possibly TRBD1 for D (5 bases). The germline V gene encodes CDR1 LGHNA and CDR2 YNFKEQ. The length of the CDR3 is 14 residues. V was clipped by 4 bases and J by 4 bases, with 13 bases between them. CDR3 sequence reads: CASSPDGGVTEAFF. DNA of the CDR3: TGTGCCAGCAGCCCGGACGGGGGGGTCACTGAAGCTTTCTTT.

This chain links TRBV11-2 with TRBJ2-5; tentative D call: TRBD1 (5 bases). CDR3 length: 15 residues. V was shortened by 1 base and J by 9 bases, with 18 bases between the two germline ends. CDR1 SGHAT and CDR2 FQNNGV come from the germline V gene. The CDR3 nucleotides read TGTGCCAGCAGCTTAGTAGTTCAGCGACAGACGGCCCAGTACTTC. Amino acids: CASSLVVQRQTAQYF. The full variable domain, completed using reference TRBV11-2 and TRBJ2-5, is EAGVAQSPRYKIIEKRQSVAFWCNPISGHATLYWYQQILGQGPKLLIQFQNNGVVDDSQLPKDRFSAERLKGVDSTLKIQPAKLEDSAVYLCASSLVVQRQTAQYFGPGTRLLVL.